This TCR beta chain appears in the sequencing data of a study of CDR3 diversity in severe acne (dated by TCRdb to the late 2010s). This clonotype is considered medium-sized (0.01 to 0.1%). The target of this receptor is not known. There are no base qualities to consult, and no much larger clone falls within one base. Compared with germline, V lacks 7 bases and J lacks 7 bases; bases without a gene match: 4. Looking up the germline V gene (reference sequence) yields CDR1 SEHNR and CDR2 FQNEAQ. The CDR3 contains 12 residues, cysteine and phenylalanine counted. Only the CDR3 portion is preserved as DNA: 36 bases, with reading frame beginning at the first base. Libraries were built with PCR. Instrument on record: Illumina HiSeq 2000. The public reads were quality trimmed at Q25 with fastp and then assembled into clones with MiXCR by TCRdb, keeping productive beta chains. Records with the same CDR3 protein are collapsed into one entry carrying the most frequent genes and DNA. The sample data list tens of thousands of distinct CDR3 sequences, and approximately 54% of these were observed just once. Around 10% of the sample belongs to the ten largest clones.

This receptor was obtained from a male donor with severe acne vulgaris. Sequenced sample: blood. The rearrangement combines TRBV7-9 with TRBJ1-2, with 9 central nucleotides matching TRBD1. In nucleotides, the sequence is TGTGCCAGCAACACAGGGGGCGCTGGCTACACCTTC. The translation is CASNTGGAGYTF.